The rows below give T cell receptor beta chains drawn from one sample of a study of CD8+ T cells in alopecia areata. Sequencing was performed with immunoSEQ multiplex PCR; in TCRdb, only in-frame clones are kept and a portion is missing. The sample contains 160,000 or so clones, less than 75% of which appear only once. Source: CD8+ T cells sorted from blood, taken at week 0. Every receptor here comes from a human donor with alopecia areata. Both conserved end residues are part of each CDR3. A D gene is named only where the DNA matches it firmly. Expanded clones are given a class, and other clones once, few, many or no size at all.

J	D	size	V	CDR3	DNA
TRBJ2-5	NA	NA	TRBV13	CASSLFASEPGGQKTQYF	TGTGCCAGCAGCTTATTCGCATCCGAACCTGGGGGGCAAAAGACCCAGTACTTC
TRBJ2-7	TRBD1	NA	TRBV5-6	CASSYPTGSRGEQYF	TGTGCCAGCAGTTACCCGACAGGGTCTAGAGGCGAGCAGTACTTC
TRBJ2-3	TRBD2	NA	TRBV29-1	CSAYMPSGGHLVSTDTQYF	TGCAGCGCCTATATGCCCAGCGGGGGGCACTTGGTGAGCACAGATACGCAGTATTTT
TRBJ1-1	TRBD1	NA	TRBV2	CASSEARGRRSFF	TGTGCCAGCAGTGAAGCCAGGGGGCGACGGTCTTTCTTT
TRBJ1-2	NA	once	TRBV30	CAWSAGGAYGYTF	TGTGCCTGGAGTGCTGGGGGGGCATATGGCTACACCTTC
TRBJ1-5	NA	once	TRBV5-1	CASTLPRGSELPQHF	TGCGCCAGCACCTTGCCCAGGGGATCTGAATTGCCCCAGCATTTT
TRBJ2-1	NA	NA	TRBV6-1	CASSRPYNEQFF	TGTGCCAGCAGTCGCCCTTACAATGAGCAGTTCTTC
TRBJ2-5	NA	NA	TRBV2	CASSRKSLGWPPETQYF	TGTGCCAGCAGCCGAAAGAGTCTAGGGTGGCCGCCAGAGACCCAGTACTTC
TRBJ2-7	TRBD1	NA	TRBV30	CAWKVGQGIYEQYF	TGTGCCTGGAAGGTGGGACAGGGCATTTACGAGCAGTACTTC
TRBJ1-1	TRBD1	once	TRBV7-9	CASSNPAGGRTEAFF	TGTGCCAGCAGCAACCCGGCAGGGGGGAGGACTGAAGCTTTCTTT
TRBJ2-3	TRBD1	NA	TRBV7-3	CASSRQGGTDTQYF	TGTGCCAGCAGCCGACAGGGCGGGACAGATACGCAGTATTTT
TRBJ2-7	NA	once	TRBV27	CASSLSEGYYEQYF	TGTGCCAGCAGTTTATCGGAAGGTTACTACGAGCAGTACTTC
TRBJ1-2	NA	NA	TRBV5-6	CASSLGTLLYGYTF	TGTGCCAGCAGCTTGGGGACCCTACTCTATGGCTACACCTTC
TRBJ2-1	TRBD2	NA	TRBV7-2	CARERTSGGNEQFF	TGTGCCAGAGAAAGGACTAGCGGGGGAAATGAGCAGTTCTTC
TRBJ1-2	NA	few	TRBV30	CAWSAGTPNYGYTF	TGTGCCTGGAGCGCCGGGACACCTAACTATGGCTACACCTTC
TRBJ1-2	NA	NA	TRBV4-1	CASSQEASGYGYTF	TGCGCCAGCAGCCAAGAGGCATCCGGCTATGGCTACACCTTC
TRBJ2-5	NA	medium-sized	TRBV6-5	CASSYSGWETQYF	TGTGCCAGCAGTTACTCGGGATGGGAGACCCAGTACTTC
TRBJ2-7	TRBD2	NA	TRBV7-9	CASSPGGSYEQYF	TGTGCCAGCAGCCCGGGGGGCTCCTACGAGCAGTACTTC
TRBJ1-5	NA	once	TRBV7-9	CASSAAGVYQPQHF	TGTGCCAGCAGCGCTGCAGGGGTCTATCAGCCCCAGCATTTT
TRBJ2-5	NA	NA	TRBV5-1	CASSLGRLAFQYF	TGCGCCAGCAGCTTGGGAAGGTTAGCGTTCCAGTACTTC
TRBJ1-4	NA	once	TRBV2	CASRGTGSEKLFF	TGTGCCAGCCGCGGGACCGGTTCTGAGAAACTGTTTTTT
TRBJ2-2	NA	NA	TRBV5-5	CASSFWGTGELFF	TGTGCCAGCAGCTTCTGGGGCACCGGGGAGCTGTTTTTT
TRBJ2-1	NA	few	TRBV6-5	CASSYSEDNEQFF	TGTGCCAGCAGTTACTCTGAAGACAATGAGCAGTTCTTC
TRBJ2-7	NA	NA	TRBV29-1	CSVDLGTDTSQYF	TGCAGCGTTGATCTCGGCACCGACACGTCACAGTACTTC
TRBJ1-5	TRBD1	NA	TRBV13	CASSLGRQGGQPQHF	TGTGCCAGCAGCTTAGGCCGACAGGGCGGTCAGCCCCAGCATTTT
TRBJ1-2	TRBD1	few	TRBV2	CASSEGGTGDGYTF	TGTGCCAGCAGTGAAGGTGGGACAGGGGATGGCTACACCTTC
TRBJ1-2	NA	NA	TRBV7-9	CASSLAISQVFGYTF	TGTGCCAGCAGCTTAGCCATTTCGCAGGTTTTTGGCTACACCTTC
TRBJ2-5	NA	few	TRBV29-1	CSVPGGETQYF	TGCAGCGTTCCTGGAGGAGAGACCCAGTACTTC
TRBJ2-2	NA	once	TRBV29-1	CSVLGGAGELFF	TGCAGCGTTTTGGGGGGTGCCGGGGAGCTGTTTTTT
TRBJ1-1	NA	NA	TRBV5-1	CASSSSGNTEAFF	TGCGCCAGCAGCTCTTCCGGGAACACTGAAGCTTTCTTT
TRBJ1-2	NA	few	TRBV5-6	CASSLGSTGLDSYGYTF	TGTGCCAGCAGCTTGGGTAGCACCGGGCTTGACTCATATGGCTACACCTTC
TRBJ1-2	NA	NA	TRBV2	CASMKVMAENYGYTF	TGTGCCAGCATGAAAGTCATGGCGGAGAACTATGGCTACACCTTC
TRBJ1-2	NA	NA	TRBV25-1	CASSESPGIHENYGYTF	TGTGCCAGCAGTGAATCCCCAGGGATTCACGAAAACTATGGCTACACCTTC
TRBJ2-7	NA	NA	TRBV15	CATSPGMAFEQYF	TGTGCCACCAGTCCCGGGATGGCGTTTGAGCAGTACTTC
TRBJ2-3	NA	NA	TRBV13	CASSLSTDTQYF	TGTGCCAGCAGCCTGAGCACAGATACGCAGTATTTT
TRBJ1-5	TRBD1	NA	TRBV30	CAWSRQGRNQPQHF	TGTGCCTGGAGTAGACAGGGTCGAAATCAGCCCCAGCATTTT
TRBJ2-1	NA	NA	TRBV27	CASSLGKNEQFF	TGTGCCAGCAGTTTAGGGAAGAATGAGCAGTTCTTC
TRBJ2-7	NA	NA	TRBV5-6	CASSLGETSSYEQYF	TGTGCCAGCAGCTTGGGCGAAACTAGCTCCTACGAGCAGTACTTC
TRBJ1-1	NA	few	TRBV29-1	CSVADRQNTEAFF	TGCAGCGTCGCGGACAGACAGAACACTGAAGCTTTCTTT
TRBJ2-1	NA	few	TRBV29-1	CSVVDNNEQFF	TGCAGCGTTGTAGATAACAATGAGCAGTTCTTC
TRBJ1-6	NA	NA	TRBV6-1	CASREITADSYNSPLHF	TGTGCCAGCAGGGAAATTACGGCGGACAGTTATAATTCACCCCTCCACTTT
TRBJ1-2	TRBD1	NA	TRBV5-1	CASSARGQGDYGYTF	TGCGCCAGCAGCGCCCGGGGACAGGGAGACTATGGCTACACCTTC
TRBJ1-4	NA	NA	TRBV29-1	CSVEYGEKLFF	TGCAGCGTTGAATACGGGGAAAAACTGTTTTTT
TRBJ1-2	NA	NA	TRBV30	CAWSTDLNYSNYGYTF	TGTGCCTGGAGCACCGACCTTAATTACAGCAACTATGGCTACACCTTC
TRBJ1-6	NA	NA	TRBV27	CASSLTGLATPLHF	TGTGCCAGCAGCCTAACGGGACTCGCCACACCCCTCCACTTT
TRBJ1-1	NA	NA	TRBV30	CACGGAEAFF	TGTGCCTGCGGGGGCGCTGAAGCTTTCTTT
TRBJ2-3	TRBD2	few	TRBV4-2	CASSQVRAGGTDTQYF	TGTGCCAGCAGCCAAGTCAGGGCGGGGGGCACAGATACGCAGTATTTT
TRBJ1-1	NA	NA	TRBV7-9	CASSLPRENTEAFF	TGTGCCAGCAGCTTACCCAGGGAGAACACTGAAGCTTTCTTT